This T cell receptor beta chain was captured in a study of T cell responses to AZD1222 COVID-19 vaccine. General study results and limits: Spike-specific TCR breadth and depth went up after people got two AZD1222 doses. Repertoires were collected only later (after the peak T cell response had occurred).

The CDR3 extends over 16 amino acids. The V end lost 1 base, the J end lost 1 base, and 13 bases lay between the germline ends. From germline, CDR1 is SGHTA and CDR2 FQGTGA. Notes on this clone: Antigen specificity is unknown.

Method: immunoSEQ multiplex PCR; TCRdb's copy keeps in-frame clones and lacks some. The sample yields around 140,000 clones, about 93% seen once. The sequencing used peripheral blood, collected on day 0 of AZD1222 vaccination. This clonotype originated in an adult in good health. The V call is TRBV7-3, the J call TRBJ1-1; D is perhaps TRBD1 (6 bases). This CDR3 reads CASSLSPQGPNTEAFF. DNA for the CDR3: TGTGCCAGCAGCTTAAGTCCACAGGGACCGAACACTGAAGCTTTCTTT.